These 30 T cell receptor beta chains were all obtained from the same sample, sequenced in a study of blood T cell repertoires in COVID-19. TCRdb's table, derived via immunoSEQ multiplex PCR, lists solely in-frame clones and lacks some. The repertoire holds about 150,000 clones, with 84% as singletons. Sequenced material: peripheral blood. The receptors were gathered from a woman in her forties or fifties with acute or convalescent COVID-19.

V and J are TRBV7-9 and TRBJ1-2; D is unclear. The germline gives CDR1 SEHNR, CDR2 FQNEAQ (reference sequence). The CDR3 contains 12 residues. V was pared by 5 bases and J by 4 bases, with 8 bases between. The CDR3 spells CASSMSGYGYTF. The CDR3 region has the DNA TGTGCCAGCAGCATGAGTGGCTATGGCTACACCTTC.

The chain has TRBV7-3 and TRBJ1-2; 12 nucleotides agree with TRBD1. After removal of 5 bases from V and 8 bases from J, the junction contained 3 bases not matched to a gene. The CDR3 sequence is 13 residues long. The germline CDR1 and CDR2 sequences are SGHTA and FQGTGA. The CDR3 nucleotides read TGTGCCAGCAGCACCGGGACAGGGGGCGGCTACACCTTC. This sequence encodes CASSTGTGGGYTF. Drawing the rest from reference TRBV7-3 and TRBJ1-2, the complete variable domain is GAGVSQTPSNKVTEKGKYVELRCDPISGHTALYWYRQSLGQGPEFLIYFQGTGAADDSGLPNDRFFAVRPEGSVSTLKIQRTERGDSAVYLCASSTGTGGGYTFGSGTRLTVV.

CDR3 protein: CASREYGGVVSEQYF. The DNA for the CDR3 is TGTGCCAGCAGAGAGTACGGCGGGGTTGTCTCCGAGCAGTACTTC. The V call is TRBV5-4, the J call TRBJ2-7; D is perhaps TRBD2 (6 bases). Trimming left V 5 bases short and J 6 bases short, with 21 bases between. The CDR3 loop spans 15 amino acids. The germline V gene has CDR1 SGHNT and CDR2 YYREEE (reference sequence).

A few counts support this clone. The chain has TRBV5-1 and TRBJ1-4, with 10 bases identical to TRBD1. Germline V gives CDR1 SGHRS, CDR2 YFSETQ. V shed 0 bases, J shed 8 bases, and the junction held 4 bases outside the gene matches. This CDR3 is built from 15 residues. The CDR3 loop reads CASSLGTGGSEKLFF. CDR3 nucleotide sequence: TGCGCCAGCAGCTTGGGGACAGGGGGATCCGAAAAACTGTTTTTT.

V and J are TRBV5-4 and TRBJ2-7; 10 nucleotides align to TRBD1. Germline CDR1 is SGHNT and CDR2 is YYREEE (reference sequence). V lost 2 bases, J lost 3 bases, and 5 bases stayed unmatched. This CDR3 is 15 amino acids long. The CDR3 DNA reads as TGTGCCAGCAGCTTACCCGGGACAGGGGTCTACGAGCAGTACTTC. This codes for CASSLPGTGVYEQYF. The whole variable domain, remainder taken from reference TRBV5-4 and TRBJ2-7, is ETGVTQSPTHLIKTRGQQVTLRCSSQSGHNTVSWYQQALGQGPQFIFQYYREEENGRGNFPPRFSGLQFPNYSSELNVNALELDDSALYLCASSLPGTGVYEQYFGPGTRLTVT.

This chain joins TRBV18 and TRBJ2-5; perhaps TRBD2 as D (5 bases). Germline assignment: CDR1 KGHSH and CDR2 LQKENI. This CDR3 region has 15 residues. V was clipped by 3 bases and J by 0 bases, with 11 bases between them. The CDR3 nucleotides read TGTGCCAGCTCACCGAGGAAGGGAGACCAAGAGACCCAGTACTTC. Translated: CASSPRKGDQETQYF. The full variable domain, with the rest looked up from reference TRBV18 and TRBJ2-5, is NAGVMQNPRHLVRRRGQEARLRCSPMKGHSHVYWYRQLPEEGLKFMVYLQKENIIDESGMPKERFSAEFPKEGPSILRIQQVVRGDSAAYFCASSPRKGDQETQYFGPGTRLLVL.

The chain is built from TRBV7-9 and TRBJ1-1, with 7 bases identical to TRBD1. Germline-derived CDR1 and CDR2 are SEHNR and FQNEAQ (reference sequence). V was pared by 5 bases and J by 11 bases, with 8 bases of the junction left unmatched. The CDR3 is made up of 12 amino acids. The CDR3 region is CASSQQTGKAFF. CDR3 nucleotides: TGTGCCAGCAGCCAACAGACAGGGAAGGCTTTCTTT. Together with reference TRBV7-9 and TRBJ1-1, the CDR3 gives the full variable domain: DTGVSQNPRHKITKRGQNVTFRCDPISEHNRLYWYRQTLGQGPEFLTYFQNEAQLEKSRLLSDRFSAERPKGSFSTLEIQRTEQGDSAMYLCASSQQTGKAFFGQGTRLTVV.

V gene TRBV28 combines with J gene TRBJ1-1; 9 positions match TRBD1. The CDR3 is 14 residues long. The J segment lost 11 bases and the V segment lost 5 bases, leaving 12 bases of the junction unmatched. In germline, CDR1 is MDHEN, CDR2 SYDVKM. CDR3 amino acids: CASSLYPGQGSAFF. The DNA for the CDR3 is TGTGCCAGCAGTCTCTATCCGGGACAGGGTTCTGCTTTCTTT.

The chain links TRBV29-1 to TRBJ2-1, with 8 positions matching TRBD1. CDR3 length equals 12 residues. CDR1 and CDR2 from the germline V gene are SQVTM and ANQGSEA. V was pared by 7 bases and J by 3 bases, with 2 bases of the junction left unmatched. CDR3 nucleotides: TGCAGCGGGACAGGGAGCTACAATGAGCAGTTCTTC. Translated, it gives CSGTGSYNEQFF.

The V call is TRBV4-2, the J call TRBJ2-7; TRBD2 matches 9 bases. The CDR3 sequence is 16 residues long. CDR1 and CDR2 from the germline V gene are LGHNA and YNFKEQ. Trimming took 4 bases from V and 0 from J; bases not matched to a gene: 7. As DNA, the CDR3 is TGTGCCAGCAGCCCTAGTATAGCGGGGGACTCCTACGAGCAGTACTTC. Translating it yields CASSPSIAGDSYEQYF.

The chain joins TRBV19 to TRBJ2-7; 8 positions match TRBD1. Germline values: CDR1 LNHDA, CDR2 SQIVND (reference sequence). The V segment lost 1 base and the J segment 4 bases; nucleotides outside the gene matches: 9. This CDR3 has 16 residues. The CDR3 nucleotides are TGTGCCAGTAGTATAGGGACAGGGAGCCTTGGATACGAGCAGTACTTC. This sequence encodes CASSIGTGSLGYEQYF.

The rearrangement joins TRBV25-1 to TRBJ2-7; possible D gene TRBD2, 6 bases. CDR1 and CDR2 (germline): MGHDK, SYGVNS. Trimming took 6 bases from V and 3 from J, leaving 12 bases between them. The CDR3 has 13 amino acids. Here the CDR3 DNA reads TGTGCCAGCAGGGGGGAGGTTCGCTACGAGCAGTACTTC. Protein sequence: CASRGEVRYEQYF.

The rearrangement joins TRBV3-1 (or the pseudogene TRBV3-2) to TRBJ2-7, with D possibly matching TRBD1 (6 bases). Per germline, CDR1 LGHDT and CDR2 YNNKEL (reference sequence). Trimming removed 4 bases at V and 7 bases at J, with 8 bases between. The CDR3 loop spans 11 amino acids. For the CDR3, the DNA is TGTGCCAGCAGCCTTGGGACAGAGCAGTACTTC. Encoded protein: CASSLGTEQYF.

The CDR3 region has the DNA TGCGCCAGCAGCTTAAGCAAGGATACGCAGTATTTT. The encoded protein is CASSLSKDTQYF. The J gene is TRBJ2-3, the V gene TRBV5-1, with no clear D. Germline V gives CDR1 SGHRS, CDR2 YFSETQ. The CDR3 spans 12 residues. V dropped 2 bases and J dropped 6 bases, with 7 bases sitting between them. Based on the CDR3 plus reference TRBV5-1 and TRBJ2-3, the full variable domain is KAGVTQTPRYLIKTRGQQVTLSCSPISGHRSVSWYQQTPGQGLQFLFEYFSETQRNKGNFPGRFSGRQFSNSRSEMNVSTLELGDSALYLCASSLSKDTQYFGPGTRLTVL.

The rearrangement joins TRBV5-5 to TRBJ1-2; the D is unclear. V was pared by 0 bases and J by 3 bases, with 9 bases between. The germline V gene encodes CDR1 SGHKS and CDR2 YYEKEE (reference sequence). This CDR3 is built from 14 residues. The CDR3 nucleotides read TGTGCCAGCAGCTTGGTCGACAACCACTATGGCTACACCTTC. Protein: CASSLVDNHYGYTF.

The CDR3 DNA is TGTGCCATGAGTGGTCTCTCTGGAAACACCATATATTTT. Its translation is CAMSGLSGNTIYF. This chain uses TRBV6-5 with TRBJ1-3; D not resolved. The CDR3 runs to 13 residues. V lost 10 bases to trimming and J lost 0 bases, with 10 bases between them. Germline V gives CDR1 MNHEY, CDR2 SVGAGI.

The chain uses TRBV28 and TRBJ2-5; TRBD2 matches at 14 bases. This CDR3 is built from 14 residues. V dropped 6 bases and J dropped 6; count of bases not matched to a gene: 3. Germline V gives CDR1 MDHEN, CDR2 SYDVKM. The CDR3 loop is CASRRTSGRQTQYF. The CDR3 DNA sequence: TGTGCCAGCAGACGGACTAGCGGGAGGCAGACCCAGTACTTC. Combining the CDR3 with reference TRBV28 and TRBJ2-5 gives the whole variable domain DVKVTQSSRYLVKRTGEKVFLECVQDMDHENMFWYRQDPGLGLRLIYFSYDVKMKEKGDIPEGYSVSREKKERFSLILESASTNQTSMYLCASRRTSGRQTQYFGPGTRLLVL.

The sample holds one count of this clone. The V call is TRBV7-2, the J call TRBJ2-7; D uncertain. The CDR3 is made up of 17 amino acids. CDR1 and CDR2 (germline): SGHTA, FQGNSA. Deletions cut 5 bases from V and 2 bases from J, with 22 bases between. The CDR3 protein is CASSPQGGYTQPYEQYF. As DNA, the CDR3 is TGTGCCAGCAGCCCACAAGGCGGTTACACCCAACCCTACGAGCAGTACTTC.

The rearrangement joins TRBV10-3 to TRBJ2-7; 7 nucleotides line up with TRBD1. Per the germline V gene, CDR1 is ENHRY and CDR2 is SYGVKD. CDR3 length equals 13 residues. Trimming cost V 3 bases and J 3 bases; bases outside gene matches: 2. The CDR3 nucleotides read TGTGCCATCAGTGACAGGACAGGCTACGAGCAGTACTTC. It is translated as CAISDRTGYEQYF.

CDR3 DNA: TGTGCCAGCAGTTTCGGGGAAGACAGGGAATTATTATACGAGCAGTACTTC. Protein sequence: CASSFGEDRELLYEQYF. The V call is TRBV28, the J call TRBJ2-7, with 7 bases identical to TRBD1. With 3 bases clipped from V and 4 bases from J, the junction kept 15 bases outside the gene matches. Germline V gene sequence: CDR1 MDHEN, CDR2 SYDVKM. The CDR3 totals 17 residues.

This clone is deemed medium-sized. The rearrangement uses TRBV10-2 and TRBJ2-5; possible D gene TRBD2, 7 bases. Between the trimmed V and J ends, which lost 0 bases and 1 base, there was a span of 12 bases. The CDR3 is 16 residues long. The germline V gene encodes CDR1 WSHSY and CDR2 SAAADI. CDR3 bases: TGCGCCAGCAGTGAGTCGGGCGGGGGCACCCAAGAGACCCAGTACTTC. Its translation: CASSESGGGTQETQYF.

The rearrangement joins TRBV7-7 to TRBJ2-2; 7 positions match TRBD1. Per germline, CDR1 SSHAT and CDR2 FNYEAQ (reference sequence). The CDR3 consists of 14 residues. V trimming: 4 bases; J trimming: 4 bases; junction bases outside the gene matches: 3. The CDR3 DNA reads TGTGCCAGCAGCTCGCGACAGGGCACCGGGGAGCTGTTTTTT. Its protein is CASSSRQGTGELFF.

This rearrangement joins TRBV5-1 to TRBJ1-2; TRBD1 aligns across 7 bases. V trimming: 0 bases; J trimming: 7 bases; junction bases outside the gene matches: 9. The germline gives CDR1 SGHRS, CDR2 YFSETQ. The CDR3 runs 15 residues. The CDR3 is CASSLVGQDGSGYTF. CDR3 nucleotides: TGCGCCAGCAGCTTGGTCGGACAGGATGGGTCTGGCTACACCTTC.

This chain joins TRBV10-3 and TRBJ2-4; D perhaps matches TRBD2 (5 bases). Per the germline V gene, CDR1 is ENHRY and CDR2 is SYGVKD. There are 13 residues in the CDR3. Trimming removed 2 bases from V and 11 bases from J, with 13 bases in between. The CDR3 DNA reads TGTGCCATCAGTGAGGGACTTATAGGCCTTCAGTACTTC. Encoded protein: CAISEGLIGLQYF.

The chain combines TRBV7-3 with TRBJ2-7; D perhaps matches TRBD2 (5 bases). V shed 5 bases and J shed 5 bases, with 13 bases lying between them. This CDR3 comprises 13 residues. Looked up from germline, CDR1 is SGHTA and CDR2 is FQGTGA. This CDR3 reads CASSLMPRDEQYF. CDR3 sequence (DNA): TGTGCCAGCAGCCTTATGCCGCGGGACGAGCAGTACTTC. Combining the CDR3 with reference TRBV7-3 and TRBJ2-7 gives the whole variable domain GAGVSQTPSNKVTEKGKYVELRCDPISGHTALYWYRQSLGQGPEFLIYFQGTGAADDSGLPNDRFFAVRPEGSVSTLKIQRTERGDSAVYLCASSLMPRDEQYFGPGTRLTVT.

This clone was detected a few times. V is TRBV6-2 or TRBV6-3 and J is TRBJ1-2, with D possibly being TRBD1 (6 bases). V dropped 4 bases and J dropped 2 bases, with 14 bases sitting between them. The CDR3 is 15 residues long. Germline-derived CDR1 and CDR2 are MNHEY and SVGEGT. CDR3 nucleotide sequence: TGTGCCAGCAGTTCTAGACAGGCCATCAACTATGGCTACACCTTC. Its protein product is CASSSRQAINYGYTF.

The chain recombines TRBV19 with TRBJ1-2; D gene uncertain. The CDR3 contains 15 residues. V was pared by 5 bases and J by 9 bases, with 22 bases between. Per germline, CDR1 LNHDA and CDR2 SQIVND (reference sequence). CDR3 sequence: CASSPIDEEWSSYTF. The CDR3 DNA sequence: TGTGCCAGTAGTCCCATAGACGAGGAGTGGTCCAGCTACACCTTC. Full variable domain (missing parts from reference TRBV19 and TRBJ1-2): DGGITQSPKYLFRKEGQNVTLSCEQNLNHDAMYWYRQDPGQGLRLIYYSQIVNDFQKGDIAEGYSVSREKKESFPLTVTSAQKNPTAFYLCASSPIDEEWSSYTFGSGTRLTVV.

V and J are TRBV6-2 or TRBV6-3 and TRBJ1-1; D is unclear. The CDR3 has 14 residues. The germline V gene has CDR1 MNHEY and CDR2 SVGEGT. The V gene lost 2 bases and the J gene lost 9 bases, with 16 bases spanning the gap. CDR3 sequence (DNA): TGTGCCAGCAGTTACCCGAGGGTGGGATCTAAAGCTTTCTTT. Translation: CASSYPRVGSKAFF.

The chain has TRBV14 and TRBJ2-7, with D maybe TRBD2 (6 bases). Germline V gene sequence: CDR1 SGHDN, CDR2 FVKESK. The CDR3 loop spans 14 amino acids. V was trimmed by 4 bases and J by 2 bases, leaving 12 bases between them. The CDR3 region is CASSLRAGTYEQYF. In nucleotides, the CDR3 is TGTGCCAGCAGCCTGCGGGCGGGGACCTACGAGCAGTACTTC. The full variable domain, in which reference TRBV14 and TRBJ2-7 provide the parts outside the CDR3, is EAGVTQFPSHSVIEKGQTVTLRCDPISGHDNLYWYRRVMGKEIKFLLHFVKESKQDESGMPNNRFLAERTGGTYSTLKVQPAELEDSGVYFCASSLRAGTYEQYFGPGTRLTVT.

The J gene is TRBJ1-1, the V gene TRBV5-1; unclear D gene. Trimming removed 0 bases from V and 1 base from J, with 10 bases in between. From germline, CDR1 is SGHRS and CDR2 YFSETQ. The CDR3 covers 15 residues. DNA of the CDR3: TGCGCCAGCAGCTTGGGTGGCAGTGAGAACACTGAAGCTTTCTTT. This sequence encodes CASSLGGSENTEAFF.